This T cell receptor beta chain was recovered during a study of cytotoxic CD8 clonotypes in ibrutinib-treated CLL. Study-wide context: Each sample contained, on average, roughly 260,000 productive templates and 95,000 or so productive rearrangements. Study conclusions and caveats: Patients showed higher baseline clonality than age-matched healthy donors, and it tracked circulating CD8+ T-cell counts. Clonality went up at ibrutinib response and then declined back toward baseline at progression. Contraction or stability on treatment characterized the public clonotypes, which were uncommon.

Profiling relied on immunoSEQ multiplex PCR, and the TCRdb table lists in-frame clones only, not all of them. Seen here are more than 200,000 clones, roughly 73% observed once, and the top ten hold roughly 11%. V was shortened by 1 base and J by 6 bases, with 4 bases between the two germline ends. The germline gives CDR1 SNHLY, CDR2 FYNNEI. The CDR3 loop spans 13 amino acids. At least ten counts were recorded for this clone. Its antigen remains unknown. The sequenced sample was PBMCs, obtained after 12 months of ibrutinib treatment. The clonotype was recovered from a human donor with chronic lymphocytic leukemia. The chain carries TRBV2 and TRBJ1-6; no definite D call. CDR3 coding DNA: TGTGCCAGCAGTGAAGTGGCTAATTCACCCCTCCACTTT. This codes for CASSEVANSPLHF.